This entry lists 2 T cell receptor beta chains sequenced from one sample in a study of blood T cell repertoires in COVID-19. Clones were read by immunoSEQ multiplex PCR, and TCRdb kept only the in-frame ones, dropping some. The sample yields around 170,000 clones, 60% to 80% seen once. Sequencing was performed on PBMCs or T cells enriched from blood (not recorded which). The receptors shown here come from a man aged 55 to 70 who had been exposed to COVID-19.

The rearrangement uses TRBV27 and TRBJ1-4; D is undetermined. V lost 5 bases and J 11 bases, leaving 18 bases between the germline ends. This CDR3 comprises 14 residues. CDR1 MNHEY and CDR2 SMNVEV come from the germline V gene (reference sequence). The CDR3 reads CASSPMGGPDKLFF. The DNA of the CDR3 is TGTGCCAGCAGTCCGATGGGAGGGCCAGACAAACTGTTTTTT.

CDR3 bases: TGTGCCAGCAGCCAACGGGGGGCCCCAGGTCGGTACACCTTC. This sequence encodes CASSQRGAPGRYTF. The V and J genes are TRBV27 and TRBJ1-2; D might be TRBD1 (6 bases). Germline-derived CDR1 and CDR2 are MNHEY and SMNVEV (reference sequence). V lost 6 bases and J lost 11, with 22 bases in between. The CDR3 has 14 amino acids.